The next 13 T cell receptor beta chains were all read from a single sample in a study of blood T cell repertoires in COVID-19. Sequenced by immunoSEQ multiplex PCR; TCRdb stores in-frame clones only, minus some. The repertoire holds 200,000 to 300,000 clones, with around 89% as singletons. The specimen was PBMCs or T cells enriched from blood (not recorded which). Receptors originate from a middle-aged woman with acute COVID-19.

The CDR3 DNA follows: TGTGCCAGCTTGCGGGCCCCGAACACTGAAGCTTTCTTT. Protein product: CASLRAPNTEAFF. The V call is TRBV7-8, the J call TRBJ1-1, with D unresolved. V was shortened by 8 bases and J by 1 base, with 11 bases between the two germline ends. CDR3 length: 13 amino acids. Germline V CDR1 and CDR2: SGHVS, FQNEAQ.

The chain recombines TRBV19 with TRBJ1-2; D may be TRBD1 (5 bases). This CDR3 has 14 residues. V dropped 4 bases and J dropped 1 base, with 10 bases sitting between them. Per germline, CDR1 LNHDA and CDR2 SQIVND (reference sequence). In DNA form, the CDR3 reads TGTGCCAGTAGTACACTACAGGTTAACTATGGCTACACCTTC. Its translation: CASSTLQVNYGYTF.

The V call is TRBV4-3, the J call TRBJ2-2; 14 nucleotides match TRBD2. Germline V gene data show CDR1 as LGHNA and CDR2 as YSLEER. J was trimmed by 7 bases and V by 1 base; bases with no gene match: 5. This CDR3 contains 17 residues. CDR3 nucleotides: TGCGCCAGCAGCCAAGTCGGACTAGCGGGAGGAGTCGGGGAGCTGTTTTTT. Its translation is CASSQVGLAGGVGELFF.

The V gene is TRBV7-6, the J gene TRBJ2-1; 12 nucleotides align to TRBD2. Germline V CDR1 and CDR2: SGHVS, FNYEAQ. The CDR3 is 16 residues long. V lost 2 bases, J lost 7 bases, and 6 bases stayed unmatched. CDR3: CASSLTLAGGGNEQFF. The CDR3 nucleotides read TGTGCCAGCAGCTTAACACTAGCGGGAGGAGGGAATGAGCAGTTCTTC.

This chain's CDR3 is CAISGAGVETQYF. In DNA, the CDR3 is TGTGCCATCAGTGGGGCAGGGGTAGAGACCCAGTACTTC. This chain connects TRBV10-3 to TRBJ2-5; tentatively, D is TRBD1 (6 bases). Germline CDR1 is ENHRY and CDR2 is SYGVKD. V shed 4 bases and J shed 4 bases, with 10 bases lying between them. The CDR3 contains 13 residues.

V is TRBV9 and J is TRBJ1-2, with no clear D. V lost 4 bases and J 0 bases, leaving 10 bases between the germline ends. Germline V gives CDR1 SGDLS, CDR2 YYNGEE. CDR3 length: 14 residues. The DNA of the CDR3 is TGTGCCAGCAGCCCCCCCCACTCTAACTATGGCTACACCTTC. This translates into CASSPPHSNYGYTF.

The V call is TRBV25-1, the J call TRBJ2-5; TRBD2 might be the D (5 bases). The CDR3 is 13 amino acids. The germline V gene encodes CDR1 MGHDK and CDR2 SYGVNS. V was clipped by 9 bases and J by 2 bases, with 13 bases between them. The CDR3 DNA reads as TGTGCCAGTTCCCGCGGAGGTCAAGAGACCCAGTACTTC. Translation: CASSRGGQETQYF.

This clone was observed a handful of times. CDR3 residues: CASSLVAYSYEQYF. In DNA, the CDR3 is TGTGCCAGCAGCTTAGTAGCGTATTCCTACGAGCAGTACTTC. This chain links TRBV7-8 with TRBJ2-7, with a weak D call TRBD2 (5 bases). This CDR3 has 14 residues. The germline V gene encodes CDR1 SGHVS and CDR2 FQNEAQ. V was cut by 1 base and J by 1 base, with 8 bases left in between.

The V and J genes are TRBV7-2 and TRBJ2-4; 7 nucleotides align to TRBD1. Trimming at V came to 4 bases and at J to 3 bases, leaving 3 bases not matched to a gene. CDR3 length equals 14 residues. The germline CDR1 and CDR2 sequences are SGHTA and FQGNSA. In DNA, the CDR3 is TGTGCCAGCAGCTCCGGGACAGTCAAAAACATTCAGTACTTC. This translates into CASSSGTVKNIQYF.

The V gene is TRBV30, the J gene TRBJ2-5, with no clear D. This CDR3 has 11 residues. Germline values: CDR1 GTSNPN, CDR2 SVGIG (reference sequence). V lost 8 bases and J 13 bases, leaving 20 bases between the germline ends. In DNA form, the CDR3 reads TGTGCCCATCACCACGGCGCTAGTACGTACTTC. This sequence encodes CAHHHGASTYF.

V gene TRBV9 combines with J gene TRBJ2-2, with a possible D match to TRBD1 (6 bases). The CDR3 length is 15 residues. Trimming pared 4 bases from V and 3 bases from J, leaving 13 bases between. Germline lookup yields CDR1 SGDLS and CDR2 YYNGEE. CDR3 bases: TGTGCCAGCAGCACTCAAGGGGGTTACACCGGGGAGCTGTTTTTT. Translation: CASSTQGGYTGELFF.

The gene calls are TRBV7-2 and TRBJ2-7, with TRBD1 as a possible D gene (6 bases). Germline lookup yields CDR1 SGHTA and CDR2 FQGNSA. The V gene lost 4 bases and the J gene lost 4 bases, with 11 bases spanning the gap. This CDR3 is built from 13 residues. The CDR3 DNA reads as TGTGCCAGCAGCTCCCAGGGGTTTTACGAGCAGTACTTC. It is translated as CASSSQGFYEQYF.

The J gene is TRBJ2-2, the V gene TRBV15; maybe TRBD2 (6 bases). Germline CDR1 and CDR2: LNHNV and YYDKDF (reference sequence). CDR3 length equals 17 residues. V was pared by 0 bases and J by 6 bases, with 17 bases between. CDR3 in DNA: TGTGCCACCAGCAGAGATCTCACCGGGAGTGCCTCCGGGGAGCTGTTTTTT. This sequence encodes CATSRDLTGSASGELFF. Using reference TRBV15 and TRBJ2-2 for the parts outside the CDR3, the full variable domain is DAMVIQNPRYQVTQFGKPVTLSCSQTLNHNVMYWYQQKSSQAPKLLFHYYDKDFNNEADTPDNFQSRRPNTSFCFLDIRSPGLGDTAMYLCATSRDLTGSASGELFFGEGSRLTVL.